These 32 T cell receptor beta chains were sequenced from one sample in a study of cytomegalovirus exposure and HLA in healthy donors. Primers: 60 Vbeta forward and 13 Jbeta reverse. Libraries were prepared by immunoSEQ multiplex PCR; TCRdb keeps only in-frame clonotypes and omits some of them. The sample records just over 150,000 clones, roughly 78% being singletons. Sequencing input: PBMCs. The receptors shown here come from a man aged 40-55 years in good health and CMV-seropositive.

J is TRBJ1-2 and V is TRBV2; D might be TRBD1 (5 bases). V lost 6 bases and J 2 bases, leaving 10 bases between the germline ends. Germline loops: CDR1 SNHLY, CDR2 FYNNEI. The CDR3 is 13 amino acids. The CDR3 sequence is CASRRGGNYGYTF. For the CDR3, the DNA is TGTGCCAGCAGGCGGGGCGGAAACTATGGCTACACCTTC.

This chain uses TRBV19 with TRBJ1-1; 9 nucleotides agree with TRBD1. CDR1 is LNHDA and CDR2 is SQIVND in the germline V gene (reference sequence). V shed 3 bases, J shed 2 bases, and the junction held 7 bases outside the gene matches. This CDR3 comprises 16 residues. The chain's CDR3 is CASSIIQGAFNTEAFF. In nucleotides, the CDR3 is TGTGCCAGTAGTATCATACAGGGGGCCTTCAACACTGAAGCTTTCTTT.

The CDR3: CASSWDSEKLFF. The CDR3 nucleotides are TGCGCCAGCAGTTGGGACAGTGAAAAACTGTTTTTT. V gene TRBV5-1 combines with J gene TRBJ1-4; 7 bases line up with TRBD1. Germline V gives CDR1 SGHRS, CDR2 YFSETQ. This CDR3 spans 12 amino acids. J lost 7 bases, V lost 5 bases, and 2 bases had no gene match. The entire variable domain, with the rest obtained from reference TRBV5-1 and TRBJ1-4, is as follows: KAGVTQTPRYLIKTRGQQVTLSCSPISGHRSVSWYQQTPGQGLQFLFEYFSETQRNKGNFPGRFSGRQFSNSRSEMNVSTLELGDSALYLCASSWDSEKLFFGSGTQLSVL.

The chain couples TRBV11-2 to TRBJ2-5; no definite D call. The end of the DNA aligns better with TRBJ2-7, so the J call may be wrong. The germline V gene encodes CDR1 SGHAT and CDR2 FQNNGV. The CDR3 runs 12 residues. CDR3 nucleotide sequence: TGTGCCAGCAGCTTAGATCGCGTCGAGCAGTACTTC. Translating gives CASSLDRVEQYF.

The CDR3 sequence is CASSLVAGGGYTF. The CDR3 DNA sequence: TGTGCCAGCAGCTTAGTGGCAGGGGGTGGCTACACCTTC. V gene TRBV7-6 combines with J gene TRBJ1-2; 7 nucleotides align to TRBD1. The CDR3 runs 13 residues. The V and J ends lost 1 base and 7 bases, in that order; junction bases with no gene match: 3. CDR1 is SGHVS and CDR2 is FNYEAQ in the germline V gene.

The chain employs TRBV5-6 and TRBJ1-2; D call uncertain. CDR3 length: 13 residues. The germline V gene has CDR1 SGHDT and CDR2 YYEEEE. Trimming took off 4 bases at V and 4 bases at J, with 11 bases between the two ends. The DNA of the CDR3 is TGTGCCAGCAGCATCGGAGGTTCCTATGGCTACACCTTC. Its protein is CASSIGGSYGYTF.

This clone was counted between two and nine times. This chain connects TRBV6-4 to TRBJ1-2, with 9 bases fitting TRBD1. The CDR3 runs to 13 residues. V lost 6 bases and J lost 7; bases outside the gene matches: 6. Per the germline V gene, CDR1 is MRHNA and CDR2 is SNTAGT. The CDR3 here is CASSAQGASGYTF. DNA of the CDR3: TGTGCCAGCAGCGCACAGGGGGCGAGTGGCTACACCTTC.

The chain joins TRBV11-3 to TRBJ1-1; no clear D. Germline V gives CDR1 SGHNT, CDR2 YENEEA. V was cut by 4 bases and J by 1 base, with 7 bases left in between. CDR3 length equals 13 residues. CDR3 loop: CASSSGANTEAFF. Written as DNA, the CDR3 is TGTGCCAGCAGCTCCGGAGCGAACACTGAAGCTTTCTTT.

This chain joins TRBV18 and TRBJ1-5; D remains unclear. Trimming pared 2 bases from V and 0 bases from J, leaving 20 bases between. Germline V lookup: CDR1 KGHSH, CDR2 LQKENI. This CDR3 is 19 amino acids long. The CDR3 DNA sequence: TGTGCCAGCTCACCAATCCCGGCCCTGGGAGGGTCTAGCAATCAGCCCCAGCATTTT. Its protein is CASSPIPALGGSSNQPQHF.

The J gene is TRBJ1-1, the V gene TRBV19; D might be TRBD1 (6 bases). Trimming shortened V by 2 bases and J by 1 base, and 8 bases separated the two germline ends. Germline CDR1 is LNHDA and CDR2 is SQIVND (reference sequence). The CDR3 totals 14 residues. The CDR3 DNA follows: TGTGCCAGTAGTATACAGACAGGGAACACTGAAGCTTTCTTT. Its protein product is CASSIQTGNTEAFF.

The rearrangement uses TRBV9 and TRBJ2-3, with D tentatively TRBD2 (6 bases). The germline CDR1 and CDR2 sequences are SGDLS and YYNGEE. The CDR3 runs to 16 residues. Between the trimmed V and J ends, which lost 0 bases and 4 bases, there was a span of 15 bases. The CDR3 protein is CASSVVGSGRSDTQYF. CDR3 DNA sequence: TGTGCCAGCAGCGTAGTTGGATCCGGGAGATCAGATACGCAGTATTTT.

The CDR3 DNA sequence: TGTGCCAGCAGCACCAAAGGGGCAGCCCAAGAGACCCAGTACTTC. Its protein product is CASSTKGAAQETQYF. The chain uses TRBV5-4 and TRBJ2-5, with D perhaps matching TRBD1 (5 bases). Germline CDR1 is SGHNT and CDR2 is YYREEE (reference sequence). V was shortened by 4 bases and J by 1 base, with 14 bases between the two germline ends. The CDR3 contains 15 residues.

This clone was seen only once. The V and J genes are TRBV9 and TRBJ1-4; TRBD1 is a possible D gene (6 bases). Germline CDR1 and CDR2: SGDLS and YYNGEE. The germline V and J ends were trimmed by 1 base and 5 bases, with 15 bases remaining between them. This CDR3 has 16 residues. Here the CDR3 DNA reads TGTGCCAGCAGCGTATATGCGGGGGCTACGAATGAAAAACTGTTTTTT. Encoded protein: CASSVYAGATNEKLFF.

The chain joins TRBV5-6 to TRBJ2-7; 8 bases agree with TRBD1. This CDR3 region has 14 residues. The V gene's germline CDR1 is SGHDT and CDR2 YYEEEE. J gave up 3 bases and V 3 bases, and 5 bases lay outside the gene matches. CDR3 coding DNA: TGTGCCAGCAGCTGGGGACAGGAGGACTACGAGCAGTACTTC. This encodes CASSWGQEDYEQYF.

The CDR3 region has the DNA TGTGCCAGCAGCCAAGTAGCGAACACACAAGAGACCCAGTACTTC. It translates to CASSQVANTQETQYF. The gene calls are TRBV4-2 and TRBJ2-5, with D possibly being TRBD2 (5 bases). The germline V gene has CDR1 LGHNA and CDR2 YNFKEQ. The CDR3 contains 15 residues. V gave up 1 base and J gave up 2 bases, with 11 bases separating them.

The chain has TRBV29-1 and TRBJ1-1; a weak D match, TRBD1 (6 bases). CDR1 SQVTM and CDR2 ANQGSEA come from the germline V gene. There are 14 residues in the CDR3. Deletions cut 7 bases from V and 0 bases from J, with 15 bases between. The CDR3 nucleotides read TGCAGCGCTTCCACCGGGACACTGAACACTGAAGCTTTCTTT. Its protein product is CSASTGTLNTEAFF.

This clone has more than one count but fewer than ten. The rearrangement links TRBV7-9 to TRBJ2-5, with 8 nucleotides matching TRBD2. Germline V gives CDR1 SEHNR, CDR2 FQNEAQ (reference sequence). After removal of 4 bases from V and 2 bases from J, the junction contained 9 bases not matched to a gene. The CDR3 is 16 amino acids. In DNA form, the CDR3 reads TGTGCCAGCAGCTATCTTCAGCGGGGGCGACAAGAGACCCAGTACTTC. Its protein is CASSYLQRGRQETQYF.

The genes are TRBV4-2 and TRBJ2-3; D perhaps matches TRBD1 (6 bases). CDR3 length: 17 residues. V was trimmed by 0 bases and J by 4 bases, leaving 17 bases between them. CDR1 LGHNA and CDR2 YNFKEQ come from the germline V gene. The CDR3 DNA is TGTGCCAGCAGCCAAGAAGTTAACAGGGTCAGGGCAGATACGCAGTATTTT. It yields the protein CASSQEVNRVRADTQYF.

V is TRBV6-1 and J is TRBJ1-2; tentatively, D is TRBD1 (5 bases). This CDR3 is 14 amino acids long. V gave up 2 bases and J gave up 4 bases, with 11 bases separating them. Germline V gene lookup returns CDR1 MNHNS and CDR2 SASEGT. CDR3 residues: CASSEFVTGYGYTF. CDR3 nucleotide sequence: TGTGCCAGCAGTGAATTTGTAACAGGCTATGGCTACACCTTC.

The V and J genes are TRBV11-2 and TRBJ2-5; 8 nucleotides line up with TRBD2. CDR1 is SGHAT and CDR2 is FQNNGV in the germline V gene. The ends lost 1 base at V and 7 bases at J; junction bases unmatched: 11. CDR3 length: 16 residues. CDR3 nucleotides: TGTGCCAGCAGCTTAGCTCGTAGCGGGGTTAAAGGGACCCAGTACTTC. This codes for CASSLARSGVKGTQYF. The variable domain in full, completed from reference TRBV11-2 and TRBJ2-5, reads EAGVAQSPRYKIIEKRQSVAFWCNPISGHATLYWYQQILGQGPKLLIQFQNNGVVDDSQLPKDRFSAERLKGVDSTLKIQPAKLEDSAVYLCASSLARSGVKGTQYFGPGTRLLVL.

This clone appeared a single time. The rearrangement uses TRBV6-1 and TRBJ1-2, with D possibly matching TRBD1 (5 bases). The CDR3 contains 11 residues. The V end lost 9 bases, the J end lost 6 bases, and 11 bases lay between the germline ends. The V gene's germline CDR1 is MNHNS and CDR2 SASEGT. The CDR3 loop reads CARGTGHGYTF. The CDR3 region has the DNA TGTGCCAGGGGGACTGGCCATGGCTACACCTTC.

The chain carries TRBV11-2 and TRBJ2-7, with TRBD2 identical over 7 bases. Trimming cost V 0 bases and J 5 bases; bases outside gene matches: 10. Germline V gene lookup returns CDR1 SGHAT and CDR2 FQNNGV. CDR3 length: 16 residues. In nucleotides, the CDR3 is TGTGCCAGCAGCTTAGAGGGAGGCGGGGGTTTAGACGAGCAGTACTTC. It yields the protein CASSLEGGGGLDEQYF.

This chain connects TRBV7-9 to TRBJ1-2; the D is unclear. CDR1 and CDR2 from the germline V gene are SEHNR and FQNEAQ (reference sequence). Between the trimmed V and J ends, which lost 4 bases and 2 bases, there was a span of 11 bases. The CDR3 runs to 14 residues. The CDR3 region is CASSSPSGNYGYTF. The CDR3, as DNA: TGTGCCAGCAGCTCTCCCTCCGGGAACTATGGCTACACCTTC.

The J gene is TRBJ1-1, the V gene TRBV10-3, with 7 bases aligning to TRBD1. This CDR3 region has 15 residues. V shed 2 bases, J shed 4 bases, and the junction held 7 bases outside the gene matches. Germline CDR1 and CDR2: ENHRY and SYGVKD. CDR3 loop: CAISEPDRRITEAFF. The CDR3 DNA reads as TGTGCCATCAGTGAGCCGGACAGGAGGATCACTGAAGCTTTCTTT.

This chain uses TRBV5-1 with TRBJ2-2, with 7 bases fitting TRBD1. CDR1 SGHRS and CDR2 YFSETQ come from the germline V gene. The V and J ends lost 0 bases and 5 bases, in that order; junction bases with no gene match: 1. There are 14 residues in the CDR3. The CDR3 loop reads CASSLDRGTGELFF. CDR3 coding DNA: TGCGCCAGCAGCTTGGACAGGGGAACCGGGGAGCTGTTTTTT. Variable domain in full (rest from reference TRBV5-1 and TRBJ2-2): KAGVTQTPRYLIKTRGQQVTLSCSPISGHRSVSWYQQTPGQGLQFLFEYFSETQRNKGNFPGRFSGRQFSNSRSEMNVSTLELGDSALYLCASSLDRGTGELFFGEGSRLTVL.

The chain couples TRBV7-3 to TRBJ1-2; 7 positions match TRBD1. The CDR3 contains 15 residues. Trimming cost V 2 bases and J 4 bases; bases outside gene matches: 7. Germline lookup yields CDR1 SGHTA and CDR2 FQGTGA. Written as DNA, the CDR3 is TGTGCCAGCAGCTTAGCCCCTGCAGGGGGCTATGGCTACACCTTC. Protein product: CASSLAPAGGYGYTF.

The rearrangement uses TRBV6-4 and TRBJ1-5, with a tentative D call TRBD1 (6 bases). The CDR3 loop spans 14 amino acids. Germline V gene sequence: CDR1 MRHNA, CDR2 SNTAGT. Trimming removed 6 bases at V and 2 bases at J, with 11 bases between. CDR3 sequence (DNA): TGTGCCAGCAGGGGACACATCCGCAATCAGCCCCAGCATTTT. It yields the protein CASRGHIRNQPQHF.

The chain couples TRBV11-2 to TRBJ2-5; tentatively, D is TRBD2 (7 bases). Trimming stripped 1 base from V and 2 bases from J, with 14 bases between. Germline CDR1 and CDR2: SGHAT and FQNNGV. The CDR3 consists of 16 residues. The CDR3 spells CASSLGGGQAQETQYF. In nucleotides, the CDR3 is TGTGCCAGCAGCTTAGGGGGGGGACAAGCTCAAGAGACCCAGTACTTC.

The genes are TRBV21-1 and TRBJ1-5; the table's D gene call, TRBD1, was not cross checked with the DNA. TRBV21-1 corresponds to a pseudogene. The CDR3 runs to 15 residues. Here the CDR3 DNA reads TGTGCCACAGACCCGGGACAAAATAGCAATCAGCCCCAGCATTTT. Residues: CATDPGQNSNQPQHF.

The count of this clone is one. The V gene is TRBV6-5, the J gene TRBJ2-7; 7 bases align to TRBD1. The CDR3 totals 13 residues. CDR1 is MNHEY, CDR2 SVGAGI, per germline. Losses at the gene ends were 6 bases for V and 2 bases for J; bases not matched to a gene: 4. This chain's CDR3 is CASSRTGAYEQYF. CDR3 in DNA: TGTGCCAGCAGCAGAACAGGGGCCTACGAGCAGTACTTC.

The gene calls are TRBV7-8 and TRBJ2-1; D is undetermined. Trimming left V 4 bases short and J 0 bases short, with 7 bases between. CDR3 size: 14 residues. Germline-derived CDR1 and CDR2 are SGHVS and FQNEAQ. The CDR3 sequence: CASSSSYSYNEQFF. The CDR3 DNA follows: TGTGCCAGCAGCTCCTCCTACTCCTACAATGAGCAGTTCTTC.

This clone was observed at least ten times. This chain uses TRBV7-9 with TRBJ1-4; D not resolved. V lost 4 bases to trimming and J lost 7 bases, with 10 bases between them. CDR3 size: 13 residues. Germline V gene lookup returns CDR1 SEHNR and CDR2 FQNEAQ (reference sequence). The CDR3 loop is CASSYAAGEKLFF. The CDR3 DNA reads TGTGCCAGCAGCTACGCCGCGGGTGAAAAACTGTTTTTT.